This TCR beta chain was identified in a study of OX40 agonist ivuxolimab in advanced cancers. As for the study in general: People in dose escalation had one of these cancers: hepatocellular carcinoma, melanoma, renal cell or head and neck cancer.

The protocol was immunoSEQ multiplex PCR, while the TCRdb copy is restricted to in-frame clones and leaves out a portion. The sample has some 100,000 clones; less than 85% are singletons. Losses at the gene ends were 1 base for V and 5 bases for J; bases not matched to a gene: 8. Germline CDR1 SGHTS, CDR2 YDEGEE. CDR3 size: 17 residues. Sequencing used CD4+ or CD8+ T cells sorted from blood, obtained in a trial of the OX40 agonist ivuxolimab. J is TRBJ2-1 and V is TRBV5-8, with 11 bases identical to TRBD2. This sequence was found in an adult with an advanced solid tumor such as melanoma, head and neck, liver or kidney cancer. The CDR3 loop reads CASSLWASGRQDNEQFF. The CDR3 DNA sequence: TGTGCCAGCAGCTTGTGGGCTAGCGGGAGGCAAGACAATGAGCAGTTCTTC.